The 25 T cell receptor beta chains in this list originate from one sample, sequenced in a study of blood T cell repertoires in COVID-19. Sequencing was performed with immunoSEQ multiplex PCR; in TCRdb, only in-frame clones are kept and a portion is missing. The sample contains some 270,000 clones, about 90% of which appear only once. Sequenced sample: PBMCs or T cells enriched from blood (not recorded which). These receptors originate from a woman aged 55 to 70 who had recovered from COVID-19.

Points on this clone: Different DNA sequences within this sample yield the same CDR3. The chain employs TRBV5-1 and TRBJ1-2; D is perhaps TRBD1 (6 bases). The CDR3 has 12 residues. Trimming removed 0 bases at V and 8 bases at J, with 8 bases between. The germline CDR1 and CDR2 sequences are SGHRS and YFSETQ. The DNA for the CDR3 is TGCGCCAGCAGCTTGGACAGGGACGGCTACACCTTC. This encodes CASSLDRDGYTF. The full variable domain, with the rest looked up from reference TRBV5-1 and TRBJ1-2, is KAGVTQTPRYLIKTRGQQVTLSCSPISGHRSVSWYQQTPGQGLQFLFEYFSETQRNKGNFPGRFSGRQFSNSRSEMNVSTLELGDSALYLCASSLDRDGYTFGSGTRLTVV.

The chain combines TRBV6-5 with TRBJ2-1; D is perhaps TRBD2 (6 bases). CDR3 length: 15 amino acids. Trimming removed 6 bases at V and 4 bases at J, with 16 bases between. The germline CDR1 and CDR2 sequences are MNHEY and SVGAGI. The CDR3 DNA is TGTGCCAGCAGGACCAGTACGGGAGCGTACAATGAGCAGTTCTTC. This translates into CASRTSTGAYNEQFF.

The genes are TRBV3-1 (or the pseudogene TRBV3-2) and TRBJ1-2; 7 bases match TRBD1. V shed 4 bases, J shed 4 bases, and the junction held 6 bases outside the gene matches. CDR3 size: 14 residues. CDR1 is LGHDT, CDR2 YNNKEL, per germline (reference sequence). This CDR3 reads CASSLPGQSYGYTF. CDR3 bases: TGTGCCAGCAGCCTCCCGGGACAGAGCTATGGCTACACCTTC.

This chain links TRBV7-3 with TRBJ2-2, with 8 bases identical to TRBD1. Germline assignment: CDR1 SGHTA and CDR2 FQGTGA. V lost 5 bases and J lost 8; bases outside the gene matches: 7. The CDR3 has 14 residues. CDR3 sequence (DNA): TGTGCCAGCAGCCCAGACAGGGGATGGGGGGAGCTGTTTTTT. Translated: CASSPDRGWGELFF.

The chain combines TRBV19 with TRBJ1-2, with 10 bases fitting TRBD1. Trimming removed 5 bases from V and 7 bases from J; junction bases left unmatched: 10. The germline CDR1 and CDR2 sequences are LNHDA and SQIVND (reference sequence). The CDR3 runs 15 residues. The CDR3 region has the DNA TGTGCCAGTAGTTCTAGACAGGGGGCGGCTAGTGGCTACACCTTC. Its protein is CASSSRQGAASGYTF.

The chain recombines TRBV7-9 with TRBJ1-1; TRBD1 matches 10 bases. V was pared by 6 bases and J by 7 bases, with 8 bases of the junction left unmatched. Germline loops: CDR1 SEHNR, CDR2 FQNEAQ (reference sequence). This CDR3 has 14 residues. As DNA, the CDR3 is TGTGCCAGCAGACCACCGGACAGGGGGAGTGAAGCTTTCTTT. Protein: CASRPPDRGSEAFF.

V is TRBV6-1 and J is TRBJ1-2, with D maybe TRBD1 (6 bases). Trimming left V 1 base short and J 4 bases short, with 13 bases between. The CDR3 covers 15 residues. CDR1 and CDR2 (germline): MNHNS, SASEGT. The DNA for the CDR3 is TGTGCCAGCAGTGAAGGATACGGGACATTCTATGGCTACACCTTC. This codes for CASSEGYGTFYGYTF.

This clone is a singleton in its sample. The chain is built from TRBV27 and TRBJ2-7; D is perhaps TRBD1 (5 bases). Germline CDR1 reads MNHEY; CDR2 reads SMNVEV (reference sequence). V lost 4 bases to trimming and J lost 3 bases, with 22 bases between them. CDR3 size: 17 residues. The CDR3 is CASSSPIRGKLVYEQYF. CDR3 nucleotide sequence: TGTGCCAGCAGTTCCCCCATAAGGGGAAAACTTGTCTACGAGCAGTACTTC.

The count of this clone is one. The chain employs TRBV3-1 (or the pseudogene TRBV3-2) and TRBJ2-7, with D possibly being TRBD1 (5 bases). CDR1 and CDR2 (germline): LGHDT, YNNKEL (reference sequence). CDR3 length: 16 amino acids. V lost 4 bases and J 0 bases, leaving 16 bases between the germline ends. The DNA for the CDR3 is TGTGCCAGCAGCCCGCCCCCAGGGCTGGGCTCCTACGAGCAGTACTTC. This codes for CASSPPPGLGSYEQYF.

This sequence joins TRBV27 and TRBJ2-1; D is uncertain. V was cut by 3 bases and J by 8 bases, with 14 bases left in between. The CDR3 is 14 amino acids. CDR1 is MNHEY, CDR2 SMNVEV, per germline (reference sequence). CDR3: CASSFAGPGDEQFF. In DNA form, the CDR3 reads TGTGCCAGCAGTTTTGCCGGCCCGGGTGATGAGCAGTTCTTC.

This chain joins TRBV2 and TRBJ2-1; 8 bases fit TRBD2. The V and J ends lost 8 bases and 10 bases, in that order; junction bases with no gene match: 13. The CDR3 consists of 14 residues. CDR1 and CDR2 from the germline V gene are SNHLY and FYNNEI. CDR3 nucleotides: TGTGCCAGCCTCCAGGGACTAGATTTTAACGAGCAGTTCTTC. Amino acids: CASLQGLDFNEQFF.

This chain connects TRBV3-1 (or the pseudogene TRBV3-2) to TRBJ2-2; D perhaps matches TRBD1 (5 bases). The V and J ends lost 2 bases and 7 bases respectively, with 14 bases between them. Germline values: CDR1 LGHDT, CDR2 YNNKEL (reference sequence). This CDR3 is 15 amino acids long. The CDR3, as DNA: TGTGCCAGCAGCCAAATTCCACAGGTCGGCGGGGAGCTGTTTTTT. Translating it yields CASSQIPQVGGELFF.

This clone was found once. The V call is TRBV7-2, the J call TRBJ2-5; D unresolved. The CDR3 has 15 amino acids. CDR1 and CDR2 from the germline V gene are SGHTA and FQGNSA. V dropped 4 bases and J dropped 1 base, with 13 bases sitting between them. The CDR3: CASSWASQPQETQYF. The DNA of the CDR3 is TGTGCCAGCAGCTGGGCCTCCCAGCCCCAAGAGACCCAGTACTTC.

The rearrangement joins TRBV5-1 to TRBJ1-4; D is possibly TRBD1 (5 bases). The CDR3 is 16 residues long. The V end was cut by 1 base, the J end by 0 bases, with 10 bases between. The germline gives CDR1 SGHRS, CDR2 YFSETQ. CDR3 region: CASSLLGGSTNEKLFF. CDR3 DNA sequence: TGCGCCAGCAGCTTGCTGGGGGGATCAACTAATGAAAAACTGTTTTTT.

The rearrangement joins TRBV24-1 to TRBJ2-1, with D tentatively TRBD2 (6 bases). Trimming pared 3 bases from V and 7 bases from J, leaving 18 bases between. CDR3 length: 16 amino acids. Germline assignment: CDR1 KGHDR and CDR2 SFDVKD. The CDR3 here is CATSDAGGIRLNEQFF. CDR3 nucleotide sequence: TGTGCCACCAGTGATGCTGGGGGGATTCGGTTAAATGAGCAGTTCTTC.

This clone has a single count. The rearrangement links TRBV2 to TRBJ2-3; D unclear. This CDR3 comprises 13 residues. Trimming pared 7 bases from V and 4 bases from J, leaving 12 bases between. CDR1 and CDR2 (germline): SNHLY, FYNNEI. CDR3 sequence reads: CASTPERSDTQYF. The DNA for the CDR3 is TGTGCCAGCACCCCCGAGCGCTCAGATACGCAGTATTTT.

The chain recombines TRBV6-4 with TRBJ1-5; 8 bases align to TRBD1. Germline CDR1 MRHNA, CDR2 SNTAGT. J gave up 2 bases and V 3 bases, and 0 bases lay outside the gene matches. The CDR3 length is 14 residues. CDR3 amino acids: CASSEQGGNQPQHF. In DNA form, the CDR3 reads TGTGCCAGCAGTGAACAGGGGGGCAATCAGCCCCAGCATTTT.

This CDR3 reads CASSVDRGDQPQHF. Here the CDR3 DNA reads TGTGCCAGCAGTGTAGACAGGGGGGATCAGCCCCAGCATTTT. The V and J genes are TRBV2 and TRBJ1-5, with 9 bases identical to TRBD1. Germline CDR1 is SNHLY and CDR2 is FYNNEI. The CDR3 consists of 14 residues. Trimming cost V 4 bases and J 5 bases; bases outside gene matches: 3.

The chain recombines TRBV28 with TRBJ1-1, with 8 bases matching TRBD1. The germline V gene encodes CDR1 MDHEN and CDR2 SYDVKM. The CDR3 covers 15 residues. V trimming: 4 bases; J trimming: 4 bases; junction bases outside the gene matches: 8. CDR3 amino acids: CASSSRQGWATEAFF. The DNA for the CDR3 is TGTGCCAGCAGTTCGCGACAGGGGTGGGCCACTGAAGCTTTCTTT. The whole variable domain, remainder taken from reference TRBV28 and TRBJ1-1, is DVKVTQSSRYLVKRTGEKVFLECVQDMDHENMFWYRQDPGLGLRLIYFSYDVKMKEKGDIPEGYSVSREKKERFSLILESASTNQTSMYLCASSSRQGWATEAFFGQGTRLTVV.

The gene calls are TRBV5-4 and TRBJ2-5, with D possibly being TRBD2 (6 bases). Germline V gene sequence: CDR1 SGHNT, CDR2 YYREEE (reference sequence). Trimming left V 0 bases short and J 0 bases short, with 9 bases between. The CDR3 has 15 amino acids. CDR3 loop: CASSLAGGDQETQYF. The DNA for the CDR3 is TGTGCCAGCAGCTTGGCCGGAGGGGACCAAGAGACCCAGTACTTC.

The chain has TRBV10-3 and TRBJ1-4; TRBD1 matches at 9 bases. CDR1 and CDR2 (germline): ENHRY, SYGVKD. This CDR3 region has 16 residues. The J segment lost 3 bases and the V segment lost 10 bases, leaving 12 bases of the junction unmatched. The CDR3 nucleotides are TGTGCCACCTCCGGGACAGGGAGAGGAGCTAATGAAAAACTGTTTTTT. Translated, it gives CATSGTGRGANEKLFF.

The chain has TRBV27 and TRBJ2-7; the match to TRBD2 covers 7 bases. The junction had 11 bases not matched to a gene; V was cut back by 8 bases and J by 7 bases. This CDR3 is built from 13 residues. Germline CDR1 MNHEY, CDR2 SMNVEV (reference sequence). The CDR3 DNA sequence: TGTGCCAGCTTCGGGACTGGAGCGGGGGAGCAGTACTTC. Translated: CASFGTGAGEQYF.

This clone was counted a single time. The V and J genes are TRBV6-5 and TRBJ1-6; D is uncertain. Germline CDR1 is MNHEY and CDR2 is SVGAGI. This CDR3 comprises 14 residues. V was pared by 0 bases and J by 7 bases, with 7 bases between. CDR3 in DNA: TGTGCCAGCAGTTACTCAACGGTCAATTCACCCCTCCACTTT. Amino acid sequence: CASSYSTVNSPLHF.

The rearrangement links TRBV4-2 to TRBJ2-7; perhaps TRBD1 as D (5 bases). This CDR3 comprises 13 residues. Trimming shortened V by 4 bases and J by 4 bases, and 11 bases separated the two germline ends. Germline V gene lookup returns CDR1 LGHNA and CDR2 YNFKEQ. The CDR3 DNA is TGTGCCAGCAGCCCCCAGGGTCGGTACGAGCAGTACTTC. Translating it yields CASSPQGRYEQYF.

This clone was found a few times. The chain uses TRBV28 and TRBJ1-6; D is unclear. This CDR3 has 11 amino acids. Germline CDR1 is MDHEN and CDR2 is SYDVKM. Trimming cost V 2 bases and J 14 bases, with 7 bases left between them. The CDR3 loop is CASSLHRALHF. CDR3 in DNA: TGTGCCAGCAGTTTACACCGGGCCCTCCACTTT.